The 21 T cell receptor beta chains below come from one sample, sequenced in a study of siplizumab effects on memory and regulatory T cells. Profiled with immunoSEQ multiplex PCR; TCRdb holds only in-frame clones, not every one. The data hold roughly 120,000 clones, with approximately 90% observed a single time. The sequenced sample consisted of Tregs sorted from blood. These receptors were obtained from a human donor in good health.

The gene calls are TRBV6-6 and TRBJ2-1; 7 bases align to TRBD2. CDR1 and CDR2 from the germline V gene are MNHNY and SVGAGI (reference sequence). The CDR3 sequence is 15 residues long. J lost 7 bases, V lost 7 bases, and 13 bases had no gene match. This CDR3 is CASTSGEGVQNEQFF. The CDR3 DNA is TGTGCCAGCACCTCCGGGGAGGGTGTCCAAAATGAGCAGTTCTTC.

This clone has just a few counts. This chain connects TRBV10-3 to TRBJ1-3; a weak D match, TRBD1 (6 bases). The CDR3 runs 14 residues. From germline, CDR1 is ENHRY and CDR2 SYGVKD. The V end lost 4 bases, the J end lost 0 bases, and 7 bases lay between the germline ends. CDR3 nucleotide sequence: TGTGCCATCAGTGGGACAGACTCTGGAAACACCATATATTTT. It encodes CAISGTDSGNTIYF.

The chain uses TRBV6-5 and TRBJ1-2, with D hard to call. The CDR3 covers 16 residues. Per the germline V gene, CDR1 is MNHEY and CDR2 is SVGAGI. Trimming shortened V by 3 bases and J by 0 bases, and 14 bases separated the two germline ends. CDR3 loop: CASSYFGRSSNYGYTF. For the CDR3, the DNA is TGTGCCAGCAGTTATTTTGGCCGGAGCTCTAACTATGGCTACACCTTC.

The chain carries TRBV9 and TRBJ2-7; D is perhaps TRBD1 (5 bases). The CDR3 contains 15 residues. V lost 0 bases and J lost 2, with 12 bases in between. Looked up from germline, CDR1 is SGDLS and CDR2 is YYNGEE. The CDR3 DNA reads TGTGCCAGCAGCGTAGGGCCAGGGTATACCTACGAGCAGTACTTC. Protein sequence: CASSVGPGYTYEQYF.

The chain employs TRBV7-6 and TRBJ2-7; D call uncertain. Trimming removed 4 bases at V and 3 bases at J, with 4 bases between. The CDR3 sequence is 11 residues long. Germline values: CDR1 SGHVS, CDR2 FNYEAQ. The CDR3 protein is CASSSLYEQYF. The CDR3 DNA is TGTGCCAGCAGCTCGCTCTACGAGCAGTACTTC. Based on the CDR3 plus reference TRBV7-6 and TRBJ2-7, the full variable domain is GAGVSQSPRYKVTKRGQDVALRCDPISGHVSLYWYRQALGQGPEFLTYFNYEAQQDKSGLPNDRFSAERPEGSISTLTIQRTEQRDSAMYRCASSSLYEQYFGPGTRLTVT.

This clone occurred once. CDR3: CASSLMSTGRANEKLFF. In DNA, the CDR3 is TGTGCCAGCAGCTTAATGTCCACGGGGCGGGCTAATGAAAAACTGTTTTTT. The rearrangement uses TRBV7-2 and TRBJ1-4, with D possibly matching TRBD1 (5 bases). Trimming left V 2 bases short and J 3 bases short, with 16 bases between. Germline V CDR1 and CDR2: SGHTA, FQGNSA. The CDR3 is 17 amino acids. The whole variable domain, filled in from reference TRBV7-2 and TRBJ1-4, reads GAGVSQSPSNKVTEKGKDVELRCDPISGHTALYWYRQSLGQGLEFLIYFQGNSAPDKSGLPSDRFSAERTGGSVSTLTIQRTQQEDSAVYLCASSLMSTGRANEKLFFGSGTQLSVL.

The chain employs TRBV14 and TRBJ1-4; TRBD1 is a possible D gene (6 bases). The germline CDR1 and CDR2 sequences are SGHDN and FVKESK. Trimming cost V 5 bases and J 11 bases, with 15 bases left between them. This CDR3 spans 13 amino acids. The chain's CDR3 is CASSSTGTRKLFF. CDR3 in DNA: TGTGCCAGCAGCTCAACAGGGACCAGGAAACTGTTTTTT. Full variable domain (remainder filled in from reference TRBV14 and TRBJ1-4): EAGVTQFPSHSVIEKGQTVTLRCDPISGHDNLYWYRRVMGKEIKFLLHFVKESKQDESGMPNNRFLAERTGGTYSTLKVQPAELEDSGVYFCASSSTGTRKLFFGSGTQLSVL.

This clone was seen just once. The chain employs TRBV27 and TRBJ2-2; TRBD1 is a possible D gene (6 bases). V shed 6 bases and J shed 1 base, with 9 bases lying between them. The germline V gene has CDR1 MNHEY and CDR2 SMNVEV (reference sequence). The CDR3 is 14 residues long. CDR3 sequence reads: CASRLGQNTGELFF. The CDR3 DNA sequence: TGTGCCAGCAGGTTGGGACAGAACACCGGGGAGCTGTTTTTT.

This clone was seen a single time. The germline gene is not matched at one end of the junction; a read error may be the cause. This chain joins TRBV11-1 and TRBJ2-1; D gene unclear. Germline V CDR1 and CDR2: SGHAT, FQDESV (reference sequence). The CDR3 has 15 residues. The CDR3 is CASGLDPSSYNEQFF. The DNA of the CDR3 is TGTGCCAGCGGCTTGGACCCGAGCTCCTACAATGAGCAGTTCTTC.

The chain joins TRBV2 to TRBJ2-3; the match to TRBD2 covers 14 bases. Germline assignment: CDR1 SNHLY and CDR2 FYNNEI. V was pared by 6 bases and J by 5 bases, with 4 bases of the junction left unmatched. The CDR3 consists of 15 residues. CDR3 in amino acids: CASRGTSGRRDTQYF. For the CDR3, the DNA is TGTGCCAGCAGGGGGACTAGCGGGAGAAGAGATACGCAGTATTTT.

The rearrangement uses TRBV6-6 and TRBJ1-3, with D possibly TRBD1 on 6 matching bases. The germline V gene encodes CDR1 MNHNY and CDR2 SVGAGI (reference sequence). V gave up 8 bases and J gave up 6 bases, with 14 bases separating them. This CDR3 contains 13 residues. CDR3 protein: CASFRDTENTIYF. The CDR3 coding sequence is TGTGCCAGCTTTAGGGACACAGAAAACACCATATATTTT.

The rearrangement uses TRBV27 and TRBJ2-7; a weak D match, TRBD2 (5 bases). Trimming left V 2 bases short and J 4 bases short, with 12 bases between. The CDR3 length is 14 residues. Germline CDR1 and CDR2: MNHEY and SMNVEV (reference sequence). This CDR3 reads CASSLAGPRYEQYF. In nucleotides, the CDR3 is TGTGCCAGCAGTTTAGCGGGCCCGAGGTACGAGCAGTACTTC.

The chain has TRBV7-9 and TRBJ1-1; perhaps TRBD1 as D (6 bases). Deletions cut 1 base from V and 4 bases from J, with 13 bases between. Looked up from germline, CDR1 is SEHNR and CDR2 is FQNEAQ (reference sequence). This CDR3 comprises 15 residues. The CDR3 loop is CASSLGLGAGTEAFF. The CDR3 coding sequence is TGTGCCAGCAGCTTAGGTCTGGGGGCAGGCACTGAAGCTTTCTTT.

The chain joins TRBV5-6 to TRBJ2-5, with D unclear. Per the germline V gene, CDR1 is SGHDT and CDR2 is YYEEEE. CDR3 length: 14 residues. Trimming removed 0 bases from V and 4 bases from J, with 10 bases in between. The CDR3 region has the DNA TGTGCCAGCAGCTTGGAGGGCCTGGGAGAGACCCAGTACTTC. Protein sequence: CASSLEGLGETQYF.

The gene calls are TRBV6-5 and TRBJ2-7; possibly TRBD1 or TRBD2 for D (5 bases each). Trimming took off 0 bases at V and 2 bases at J, with 11 bases between the two ends. The CDR3 covers 15 residues. Germline V lookup: CDR1 MNHEY, CDR2 SVGAGI. The CDR3 is CASSYSGTSPYEQYF. The CDR3 DNA reads as TGTGCCAGCAGTTACTCCGGGACCTCACCCTACGAGCAGTACTTC.

CDR3 residues: CASRLAGGPYNEQFF. The CDR3 DNA is TGTGCCAGCAGACTAGCGGGAGGCCCCTACAATGAGCAGTTCTTC. The rearrangement uses TRBV27 and TRBJ2-1, with 12 bases matching TRBD2. CDR3 length: 15 amino acids. From germline, CDR1 is MNHEY and CDR2 SMNVEV (reference sequence). Unmatched junction bases numbered 2, after V lost 6 bases and J lost 2 bases.

CDR3 DNA: TGTGCCAGCAGCTTAGGCGCAGGGGGGACCCAAGAGACCCAGTACTTC. The encoded protein is CASSLGAGGTQETQYF. The chain joins TRBV7-9 to TRBJ2-5; perhaps TRBD1 as D (7 bases). Trimming pared 1 base from V and 1 base from J, leaving 13 bases between. CDR3 length equals 16 residues. CDR1 SEHNR and CDR2 FQNEAQ come from the germline V gene (reference sequence).

This chain uses TRBV10-3 with TRBJ1-2; 8 bases agree with TRBD1. The trim removed 4 bases at V and 2 bases at J, leaving 6 bases unmatched. From germline, CDR1 is ENHRY and CDR2 SYGVKD. The CDR3 length is 15 residues. The CDR3 nucleotides are TGTGCCATCAGTGGTACAGGGGGTCCCAACTATGGCTACACCTTC. Protein product: CAISGTGGPNYGYTF.

V is TRBV5-1 and J is TRBJ1-6; D remains unclear. V dropped 0 bases and J dropped 0 bases, with 4 bases sitting between them. Germline V gene sequence: CDR1 SGHRS, CDR2 YFSETQ. The length of the CDR3 is 15 residues. The CDR3 DNA reads as TGCGCCAGCAGCTTGGATAGCTCCTATAATTCACCCCTCCACTTT. Protein: CASSLDSSYNSPLHF. Full variable domain (rest looked up from reference TRBV5-1 and TRBJ1-6): KAGVTQTPRYLIKTRGQQVTLSCSPISGHRSVSWYQQTPGQGLQFLFEYFSETQRNKGNFPGRFSGRQFSNSRSEMNVSTLELGDSALYLCASSLDSSYNSPLHFGNGTRLTVT.

V and J are TRBV10-3 and TRBJ1-1; 10 nucleotides align to TRBD1. Germline V gene lookup returns CDR1 ENHRY and CDR2 SYGVKD. V was pared by 5 bases and J by 11 bases, with 8 bases of the junction left unmatched. The CDR3 contains 13 residues. CDR3 loop: CAISPGTGVRAFF. The CDR3 DNA reads as TGTGCCATCAGTCCCGGGACAGGGGTGCGGGCTTTCTTT.

The rearrangement joins TRBV7-8 to TRBJ2-7, with 11 bases fitting TRBD2. Trimming removed 7 bases from V and 3 bases from J; junction bases left unmatched: 2. The germline V gene has CDR1 SGHVS and CDR2 FQNEAQ. The CDR3 consists of 13 residues. In DNA form, the CDR3 reads TGTGCCAGCACCGGGACTAGCGGCTACGAGCAGTACTTC. As protein: CASTGTSGYEQYF.